This TCR beta chain was recorded in a study of blood T cell repertoires in COVID-19. Study background: T cells, B-cell-depleted T cells, or PBMCs supplied cDNA or gDNA.

In the authors' workflow: Estimation of nucleated cell counts was performed using reference gene primer amplification. Profiling relied on immunoSEQ multiplex PCR, and the TCRdb table lists in-frame clones only, not all of them. That table furnishes V, J and clone size, whereas the DNA furnished D and trimming. Of fewer than 120,000 clones detected, roughly four fifths appear once; the ten largest clones hold 16%. The receptor was derived from a woman aged 60-75 years with acute or convalescent COVID-19. The sequenced material came from peripheral blood.

Here the CDR3 DNA reads TGTGCCAGCAGCGGGGCGGGGGCGGAGACCCAGTACTTC. It translates to CASSGAGAETQYF. J is TRBJ2-5 and V is TRBV7-8; tentatively, D is TRBD2 (7 bases). The CDR3 extends over 13 amino acids. Trimming left V 5 bases short and J 5 bases short, with 12 bases between. Germline V gene data show CDR1 as SGHVS and CDR2 as FQNEAQ.